This T cell receptor (beta chain) was identified in a study of blood T cell repertoires in COVID-19. Seattle patient enrollment occurred during active infection, with longitudinal follow-up thereafter. Some clones are missing from TCRdb's copy, which holds only in-frame ones; the method was immunoSEQ multiplex PCR. The sample lists 150,000 or so clones; roughly nine tenths were seen once. With 0 bases removed from V and 0 bases from J, the gap between germline ends came to 18 bases. CDR3 length: 19 residues. The germline V gene encodes CDR1 MDHEN and CDR2 SYDVKM. The sample consisted of peripheral blood. The chain has TRBV28 and TRBJ1-5; D might be TRBD1 (6 bases). This receptor was identified in a man between 18 and 35 years old with COVID-19, enrolled during active disease. CDR3 residues: CASSLWGALTGYSNQPQHF. Here the CDR3 DNA reads TGTGCCAGCAGTTTATGGGGGGCCTTGACAGGTTATAGCAATCAGCCCCAGCATTTT.